The 29 T cell receptor beta chains given below trace back to one sample, sequenced in a study of blood T cell repertoires in COVID-19. Some clones are missing from TCRdb's copy, which holds only in-frame ones; the method was immunoSEQ multiplex PCR. This table holds fewer than 200,000 clones, about 87% found once. The sample taken for sequencing was peripheral blood. Source of these receptors: a man in his forties with active or convalescent COVID-19.

This clone has a handful of counts. The chain is built from TRBV28 and TRBJ1-6, with TRBD1 as a possible D gene (5 bases). The ends were cut back, 6 bases at V and 8 bases at J, with 11 bases in the middle. There are 13 residues in the CDR3. Germline values: CDR1 MDHEN, CDR2 SYDVKM. The CDR3 coding sequence is TGTGCCAGCAGCCTTTGGGGGGATTCACCCCTCCACTTT. Translated: CASSLWGDSPLHF.

The chain recombines TRBV7-8 with TRBJ1-1; D is possibly TRBD1 (6 bases). Germline V gene sequence: CDR1 SGHVS, CDR2 FQNEAQ. The V end was cut by 1 base, the J end by 0 bases, with 12 bases between. This CDR3 is 16 amino acids long. Written as DNA, the CDR3 is TGTGCCAGCAGCTTAGGTTCGACAGGCATGAACACTGAAGCTTTCTTT. Translating it yields CASSLGSTGMNTEAFF.

As DNA, the CDR3 is TGTGCCAGCAGCCCCGGAGGGACCGGGCCATGGAATGAGCAGTTCTTC. It yields the protein CASSPGGTGPWNEQFF. This chain connects TRBV11-3 to TRBJ2-1; weak D call: TRBD2 (6 bases). This CDR3 is 16 amino acids long. Trimming took off 5 bases at V and 7 bases at J, with 21 bases between the two ends. Germline-derived CDR1 and CDR2 are SGHNT and YENEEA. The full variable domain, in which reference TRBV11-3 and TRBJ2-1 provide the parts outside the CDR3, is EAGVVQSPRYKIIEKKQPVAFWCNPISGHNTLYWYLQNLGQGPELLIRYENEEAVDDSQLPKDRFSAERLKGVDSTLKIQPAELGDSAVYLCASSPGGTGPWNEQFFGPGTRLTVL.

The chain has TRBV2 and TRBJ2-7, with a weak D call TRBD1 (5 bases). The germline gives CDR1 SNHLY, CDR2 FYNNEI. The V end lost 3 bases, the J end lost 0 bases, and 12 bases lay between the germline ends. The CDR3 totals 15 residues. The CDR3 DNA reads TGTGCCAGCAGTGACAGACCAGGGAACTCCTACGAGCAGTACTTC. Encoded protein: CASSDRPGNSYEQYF.

This chain connects TRBV15 to TRBJ2-2; 8 nucleotides agree with TRBD1. The CDR3 is made up of 19 amino acids. Trimming removed 0 bases from V and 0 bases from J; junction bases left unmatched: 9. The germline CDR1 and CDR2 sequences are LNHNV and YYDKDF (reference sequence). CDR3 residues: CATSRDLRQGISNTGELFF. The CDR3, as DNA: TGTGCCACCAGCAGAGATTTGCGACAGGGGATATCGAACACCGGGGAGCTGTTTTTT.

The gene calls are TRBV19 and TRBJ2-1, with 9 bases that match TRBD2. The J segment lost 2 bases and the V segment lost 5 bases, leaving 7 bases of the junction unmatched. The CDR3 is 16 residues long. Germline V lookup: CDR1 LNHDA, CDR2 SQIVND (reference sequence). The CDR3 protein is CASSRERGVAYNEQFF. As DNA, the CDR3 is TGTGCCAGTAGTCGGGAGCGGGGGGTGGCCTACAATGAGCAGTTCTTC.

The CDR3 nucleotides read TGTGCCATCAGTGAGTCCCTCACAGATACGCAGTATTTT. It yields the protein CAISESLTDTQYF. The chain uses TRBV10-3 and TRBJ2-3; no firm D call. CDR1 and CDR2 from the germline V gene are ENHRY and SYGVKD. The CDR3 loop spans 13 amino acids. Trimming cost V 0 bases and J 2 bases, with 3 bases left between them.

This chain links TRBV9 with TRBJ2-7, with D possibly matching TRBD2 (6 bases). The CDR3 has 12 residues. Germline V lookup: CDR1 SGDLS, CDR2 YYNGEE. V lost 7 bases, J lost 3 bases, and 11 bases lay in between. This CDR3 reads CASGGTNYEQYF. In DNA form, the CDR3 reads TGTGCCAGCGGGGGGACCAACTACGAGCAGTACTTC. The variable domain in full, completed from reference TRBV9 and TRBJ2-7, reads DSGVTQTPKHLITATGQRVTLRCSPRSGDLSVYWYQQSLDQGLQFLIQYYNGEERAKGNILERFSAQQFPDLHSELNLSSLELGDSALYFCASGGTNYEQYFGPGTRLTVT.

This chain uses TRBV7-9 with TRBJ2-7, with TRBD1 matching 10 bases. Germline CDR1 and CDR2: SEHNR and FQNEAQ (reference sequence). J was trimmed by 4 bases and V by 5 bases; bases with no gene match: 8. CDR3 size: 15 residues. Here the CDR3 DNA reads TGTGCCAGCAGCCGGTGGACAGGGGGACCATACGAGCAGTACTTC. This codes for CASSRWTGGPYEQYF.

The rearrangement uses TRBV20-1 and TRBJ2-1; D gene unclear. The CDR3 totals 10 residues. From germline, CDR1 is DFQATT and CDR2 SNEGSKA (reference sequence). With 3 bases removed from V and 9 bases from J, the gap between germline ends came to 6 bases. CDR3: CSASGSEQFF. The CDR3 nucleotides are TGCAGTGCTAGCGGTAGTGAGCAGTTCTTC.

About this clone itself: Sequence at one end of the junction differs from germline and may be a read error. V usage is TRBV30 and J usage is TRBJ2-3, with D uncertain. Looked up from germline, CDR1 is GTSNPN and CDR2 is SVGIG (reference sequence). The CDR3 loop spans 10 amino acids. CDR3 sequence: CAWSIDTQYF. CDR3 nucleotide sequence: TGTGCCTGGAGCATAGATACGCAGTATTTT. The full variable domain, completed using reference TRBV30 and TRBJ2-3, is SQTIHQWPATLVQPVGSPLSLECTVEGTSNPNLYWYRQAAGRGLQLLFYSVGIGQISSEVPQNLSASRPQDRQFILSSKKLLLSDSGFYLCAWSIDTQYFGPGTRLTVL.

The chain couples TRBV7-6 to TRBJ2-1, with TRBD2 as a possible D gene (5 bases). In germline, CDR1 is SGHVS, CDR2 FNYEAQ. The V end was cut by 0 bases, the J end by 0 bases, with 12 bases between. CDR3 length equals 17 residues. In DNA, the CDR3 is TGTGCCAGCAGCTTAGCTGGACTCGTAATCTCCTACAATGAGCAGTTCTTC. Residues: CASSLAGLVISYNEQFF.

The chain recombines TRBV28 with TRBJ1-5, with TRBD1 as a possible D gene (5 bases). CDR3 length equals 14 residues. Looked up from germline, CDR1 is MDHEN and CDR2 is SYDVKM. Trimming shortened V by 6 bases and J by 4 bases, and 13 bases separated the two germline ends. CDR3 nucleotides: TGTGCCAGCAGACGACAGCCAGAGAATCAGCCCCAGCATTTT. Residues: CASRRQPENQPQHF. Variable domain in full (rest from reference TRBV28 and TRBJ1-5): DVKVTQSSRYLVKRTGEKVFLECVQDMDHENMFWYRQDPGLGLRLIYFSYDVKMKEKGDIPEGYSVSREKKERFSLILESASTNQTSMYLCASRRQPENQPQHFGDGTRLSIL.

This rearrangement joins TRBV10-3 to TRBJ1-5, with D possibly matching TRBD1 (5 bases). Trimming pared 3 bases from V and 7 bases from J, leaving 16 bases between. The CDR3 sequence is 15 residues long. The germline V gene encodes CDR1 ENHRY and CDR2 SYGVKD. Here the CDR3 DNA reads TGTGCCATCAGTGAAGGCATCAGGGAAGGCCAGCCCCAGCATTTT. Translated: CAISEGIREGQPQHF.

The chain is built from TRBV28 and TRBJ2-7; TRBD1 is a possible D gene (7 bases). The germline CDR1 and CDR2 sequences are MDHEN and SYDVKM. This CDR3 comprises 15 residues. V dropped 6 bases and J dropped 6 bases, with 21 bases sitting between them. CDR3 sequence (DNA): TGTGCCAGCAGCACCAGGGGCAGGGGGGTCGGCGAGCAGTACTTC. Protein product: CASSTRGRGVGEQYF.

This sequence joins TRBV7-6 and TRBJ2-2, with 7 bases that match TRBD1. CDR1 and CDR2 from the germline V gene are SGHVS and FNYEAQ. The junction had 3 bases not matched to a gene; V was cut back by 5 bases and J by 0 bases. The length of the CDR3 is 15 residues. The CDR3 DNA is TGTGCCAGCAGCCCCGGGACAGCGAACACCGGGGAGCTGTTTTTT. This codes for CASSPGTANTGELFF. Combining the CDR3 with reference TRBV7-6 and TRBJ2-2 gives the whole variable domain GAGVSQSPRYKVTKRGQDVALRCDPISGHVSLYWYRQALGQGPEFLTYFNYEAQQDKSGLPNDRFSAERPEGSISTLTIQRTEQRDSAMYRCASSPGTANTGELFFGEGSRLTVL.

The chain uses TRBV19 and TRBJ1-6; D is possibly TRBD1 (6 bases). Trimming left V 4 bases short and J 14 bases short, with 12 bases between. This CDR3 region has 12 residues. Germline V gene lookup returns CDR1 LNHDA and CDR2 SQIVND (reference sequence). DNA of the CDR3: TGTGCCAGTAGTAACCAGGGGAGCACCCTCCACTTT. Translation gives CASSNQGSTLHF. Full variable domain (rest looked up from reference TRBV19 and TRBJ1-6): DGGITQSPKYLFRKEGQNVTLSCEQNLNHDAMYWYRQDPGQGLRLIYYSQIVNDFQKGDIAEGYSVSREKKESFPLTVTSAQKNPTAFYLCASSNQGSTLHFGNGTRLTVT.

The rearrangement uses TRBV6-5 and TRBJ1-2, with no clear D. This CDR3 comprises 14 residues. Trimming took 0 bases from V and 8 from J, leaving 13 bases between them. Germline CDR1 reads MNHEY; CDR2 reads SVGAGI. CDR3 DNA sequence: TGTGCCAGCAGTTACTCGGGTGGAGTCTCCGGCTACACCTTC. Protein sequence: CASSYSGGVSGYTF.

In this sample, this clone turned up a few times. The chain employs TRBV28 and TRBJ1-5; 7 nucleotides match TRBD1. The CDR3 extends over 15 amino acids. Germline values: CDR1 MDHEN, CDR2 SYDVKM. With 6 bases clipped from V and 2 bases from J, the junction kept 7 bases outside the gene matches. This CDR3 reads CASSQTGVGNQPQHF. The CDR3 DNA reads as TGTGCCAGCAGCCAAACAGGGGTTGGCAATCAGCCCCAGCATTTT.

The chain has TRBV3-1 (or the pseudogene TRBV3-2) and TRBJ1-2; unclear D gene. V lost 1 base and J lost 2, with 8 bases in between. The germline gives CDR1 LGHDT, CDR2 YNNKEL (reference sequence). The CDR3 contains 14 residues. The CDR3 sequence is CASSQGPGNYGYTF. Written as DNA, the CDR3 is TGTGCCAGCAGCCAAGGGCCGGGGAACTATGGCTACACCTTC.

The DNA of the CDR3 is TGTGCCAGCAGCTTATATAGGCCGACAGGGCATGATTCACCCCTCCACTTT. It codes for CASSLYRPTGHDSPLHF. The V and J genes are TRBV11-3 and TRBJ1-6, with TRBD1 matching over 7 bases. The CDR3 length is 17 residues. Per the germline V gene, CDR1 is SGHNT and CDR2 is YENEEA. V lost 2 bases and J lost 8; bases outside the gene matches: 12. Based on the CDR3 plus reference TRBV11-3 and TRBJ1-6, the full variable domain is EAGVVQSPRYKIIEKKQPVAFWCNPISGHNTLYWYLQNLGQGPELLIRYENEEAVDDSQLPKDRFSAERLKGVDSTLKIQPAELGDSAVYLCASSLYRPTGHDSPLHFGNGTRLTVT.

The V call is TRBV18, the J call TRBJ1-5; D possibly corresponds to TRBD1 (6 bases). V lost 1 base and J 11 bases, leaving 27 bases between the germline ends. The CDR3 loop spans 18 amino acids. CDR1 KGHSH and CDR2 LQKENI come from the germline V gene. The CDR3, as DNA: TGTGCCAGCTCACCACGAAGCGGAGACCGACAGGTTCTACAGTCCCAGCATTTT. This codes for CASSPRSGDRQVLQSQHF.

This chain uses TRBV5-1 with TRBJ2-3, with 8 bases matching TRBD2. CDR3 length: 15 residues. Losses at the gene ends were 5 bases for V and 2 bases for J; bases not matched to a gene: 7. CDR1 and CDR2 from the germline V gene are SGHRS and YFSETQ. The CDR3 nucleotides are TGCGCCAGCAGGAGGAGCGGGGGCCTCACAGATACGCAGTATTTT. Translating it yields CASRRSGGLTDTQYF.

This clone was seen just once. The genes are TRBV19 and TRBJ2-7; 9 bases line up with TRBD1. After removal of 1 base from V and 2 bases from J, the junction contained 0 bases not matched to a gene. This CDR3 has 14 residues. CDR1 is LNHDA and CDR2 is SQIVND in the germline V gene (reference sequence). The CDR3 nucleotides are TGTGCCAGTAGTATAGGGGACAGGGCCTACGAGCAGTACTTC. Translation gives CASSIGDRAYEQYF.

The rearrangement joins TRBV5-1 to TRBJ1-1; 8 nucleotides match TRBD1. V lost 4 bases, J lost 4 bases, and 9 bases stayed unmatched. Germline V CDR1 and CDR2: SGHRS, YFSETQ. The CDR3 totals 15 residues. Here the CDR3 reads CASSPRTGRGTEAFF. CDR3 bases: TGCGCCAGCAGCCCCCGGACAGGGAGGGGCACTGAAGCTTTCTTT.

The V call is TRBV5-1, the J call TRBJ1-1; D remains ambiguous. This CDR3 is 12 amino acids long. Germline values: CDR1 SGHRS, CDR2 YFSETQ. The ends were cut back, 0 bases at V and 9 bases at J, with 9 bases in the middle. CDR3 in amino acids: CASSLGGGQAFF. CDR3 sequence (DNA): TGCGCCAGCAGCTTGGGTGGAGGGCAAGCTTTCTTT.

The genes are TRBV10-2 and TRBJ2-3; TRBD2 matches 11 bases. V was pared by 10 bases and J by 9 bases, with 18 bases of the junction left unmatched. This CDR3 has 16 amino acids. Germline V gives CDR1 WSHSY, CDR2 SAAADI. DNA of the CDR3: TGCGCCACCGACGCCTCCGGGACTAGCGGCCCTGGGACGCAGTATTTT. As protein: CATDASGTSGPGTQYF.

This clone was recorded a few times. V and J are TRBV5-4 and TRBJ1-6; 7 bases match TRBD1. This CDR3 has 16 residues. Trimming took 1 base from V and 10 from J; bases not matched to a gene: 11. Looked up from germline, CDR1 is SGHNT and CDR2 is YYREEE (reference sequence). The CDR3 DNA reads TGTGCCAGCAGCTTGTTCGAGGGGGCGAAGAGGTCACCCCTCCACTTT. Residues: CASSLFEGAKRSPLHF.

This clone was seen a few times. The chain is built from TRBV27 and TRBJ1-1; D is unclear. Germline loops: CDR1 MNHEY, CDR2 SMNVEV (reference sequence). V lost 5 bases to trimming and J lost 1 base, with 17 bases between them. The CDR3 runs to 16 residues. The CDR3 sequence is CASSRRYGRENTEAFF. The DNA of the CDR3 is TGTGCCAGCAGTCGACGATACGGACGGGAGAACACTGAAGCTTTCTTT.